The 26 T cell receptor beta chains listed next were all sequenced from one sample in a study of cytomegalovirus exposure and HLA in healthy donors. PCR was performed using 60 Vbeta and 13 Jbeta primers. The method was immunoSEQ multiplex PCR; TCRdb's version includes in-frame clones alone and lacks a portion of them. The profile shows roughly 170,000 clones, 77% of them singletons. The specimen was PBMCs. Every receptor here comes from a woman aged 25 to 39 in good health and CMV-seronegative.

V is TRBV5-5 and J is TRBJ2-7; a possible D gene is TRBD2 (6 bases). CDR1 and CDR2 (germline): SGHKS, YYEKEE (reference sequence). The CDR3 spans 14 residues. V was clipped by 6 bases and J by 2 bases, with 15 bases between them. As DNA, the CDR3 is TGTGCCAGCAAAAGGGAGGCCACCCCCTACGAGCAGTACTTC. Amino acids: CASKREATPYEQYF.

The CDR3 DNA sequence: TGTGCCAGCAGCCGGACAGGGGCTGAAGGCTACACCTTC. Amino acid sequence: CASSRTGAEGYTF. This chain joins TRBV5-8 and TRBJ1-2, with 9 bases that match TRBD1. This CDR3 spans 13 amino acids. Trimming removed 4 bases from V and 8 bases from J; junction bases left unmatched: 6. The germline V gene encodes CDR1 SGHTS and CDR2 YDEGEE.

The V and J genes are TRBV19 and TRBJ2-4, with 12 bases matching TRBD2. The CDR3 spans 21 residues. J was trimmed by 0 bases and V by 4 bases; bases with no gene match: 16. Germline V gene data show CDR1 as LNHDA and CDR2 as SQIVND (reference sequence). The CDR3 region has the DNA TGTGCCAGTAGTACACGGACTAGCGGGATATTAACCACACAAGCCAAAAACATTCAGTACTTC. Its protein is CASSTRTSGILTTQAKNIQYF.

The chain is built from TRBV19 and TRBJ2-1, with 11 bases identical to TRBD2. J was trimmed by 7 bases and V by 7 bases; bases with no gene match: 9. This CDR3 contains 15 residues. Germline V CDR1 and CDR2: LNHDA, SQIVND (reference sequence). The CDR3, as DNA: TGTGCCAGTAATCTGGGTAGCGGGAGGGAGAATGAGCAGTTCTTC. This sequence encodes CASNLGSGRENEQFF.

V gene TRBV5-6 combines with J gene TRBJ2-7, with a weak D call TRBD2 (5 bases). The CDR3 is 14 residues long. The germline gives CDR1 SGHDT, CDR2 YYEEEE. With 2 bases removed from V and 4 bases from J, the gap between germline ends came to 13 bases. CDR3 amino acids: CASSFGSLPYEQYF. The CDR3, as DNA: TGTGCCAGCAGCTTTGGGAGTCTCCCTTACGAGCAGTACTTC. The full variable domain, rest sourced from reference TRBV5-6 and TRBJ2-7, is DAGVTQSPTHLIKTRGQQVTLRCSPKSGHDTVSWYQQALGQGPQFIFQYYEEEERQRGNFPDRFSGHQFPNYSSELNVNALLLGDSALYLCASSFGSLPYEQYFGPGTRLTVT.

The chain links TRBV7-2 to TRBJ1-2, with a possible D match to TRBD1 (5 bases). V was trimmed by 1 base and J by 5 bases, leaving 23 bases between them. Germline V CDR1 and CDR2: SGHTA, FQGNSA. CDR3 length: 18 residues. CDR3 in DNA: TGTGCCAGCAGCTTAGGGGGCAGGGTAGGAACGAACAGATATGGCTACACCTTC. Residues: CASSLGGRVGTNRYGYTF. The full variable domain, its missing parts supplied by reference TRBV7-2 and TRBJ1-2, is GAGVSQSPSNKVTEKGKDVELRCDPISGHTALYWYRQSLGQGLEFLIYFQGNSAPDKSGLPSDRFSAERTGGSVSTLTIQRTQQEDSAVYLCASSLGGRVGTNRYGYTFGSGTRLTVV.

The chain has TRBV19 and TRBJ2-1; D might be TRBD1 (6 bases). This CDR3 region has 13 residues. Germline-derived CDR1 and CDR2 are LNHDA and SQIVND (reference sequence). V lost 9 bases and J 7 bases, leaving 16 bases between the germline ends. CDR3 amino acids: CASATGHRNEQFF. The CDR3 nucleotides read TGTGCCAGCGCGACGGGACACCGGAATGAGCAGTTCTTC.

The V and J genes are TRBV2 and TRBJ1-1; 7 bases fit TRBD1. The junction had 8 bases not matched to a gene; V was cut back by 5 bases and J by 5 bases. The germline CDR1 and CDR2 sequences are SNHLY and FYNNEI. The CDR3 is 14 residues long. CDR3 sequence reads: CASSTQGVGTEAFF. The CDR3 coding sequence is TGTGCCAGCAGTACTCAGGGGGTCGGAACTGAAGCTTTCTTT.

V and J are TRBV5-5 and TRBJ1-2; TRBD1 matches 7 bases. The CDR3 covers 13 residues. Trimming took 2 bases from V and 8 from J; bases not matched to a gene: 6. In germline, CDR1 is SGHKS, CDR2 YYEKEE (reference sequence). The CDR3 coding sequence is TGTGCCAGCAGCTTTCCAGGGGGTGAAGGCTACACCTTC. Amino acid sequence: CASSFPGGEGYTF.

This chain connects TRBV15 to TRBJ2-1; 7 bases match TRBD1. Trimming took 0 bases from V and 9 from J; bases not matched to a gene: 8. CDR1 is LNHNV, CDR2 YYDKDF, per germline (reference sequence). The CDR3 spans 15 residues. This CDR3 is CATSRERTGAGEQFF. The CDR3 DNA is TGTGCCACCAGCAGAGAAAGAACAGGGGCGGGTGAGCAGTTCTTC.

The chain links TRBV28 to TRBJ1-1, with 8 bases that match TRBD1. The CDR3 spans 13 residues. From germline, CDR1 is MDHEN and CDR2 SYDVKM. Trimming at V came to 8 bases and at J to 5 bases, leaving 7 bases not matched to a gene. Here the CDR3 reads CASYPGGGTEAFF. In nucleotides, the CDR3 is TGTGCCAGCTATCCAGGGGGCGGAACTGAAGCTTTCTTT. The full variable domain, in which reference TRBV28 and TRBJ1-1 provide the parts outside the CDR3, is DVKVTQSSRYLVKRTGEKVFLECVQDMDHENMFWYRQDPGLGLRLIYFSYDVKMKEKGDIPEGYSVSREKKERFSLILESASTNQTSMYLCASYPGGGTEAFFGQGTRLTVV.

The chain employs TRBV14 and TRBJ2-3, with 9 bases lining up with TRBD1. The CDR3 is 15 residues long. V lost 4 bases, J lost 5 bases, and 7 bases stayed unmatched. Germline values: CDR1 SGHDN, CDR2 FVKESK. The CDR3 region has the DNA TGTGCCAGCAGCCTCCGGACAGGGGCTTTAGATACGCAGTATTTT. Translating it yields CASSLRTGALDTQYF.

J is TRBJ2-7 and V is TRBV4-2; 8 bases align to TRBD2. From germline, CDR1 is LGHNA and CDR2 YNFKEQ. The CDR3 consists of 12 residues. J was trimmed by 6 bases and V by 2 bases; bases with no gene match: 0. CDR3 nucleotides: TGTGCCAGCAGCCAAACTAGCGGCGAGCAGTACTTC. This translates into CASSQTSGEQYF.

V and J are TRBV10-3 and TRBJ2-3, with D possibly TRBD1 on 6 matching bases. CDR1 is ENHRY and CDR2 is SYGVKD in the germline V gene. V dropped 6 bases and J dropped 5 bases, with 18 bases sitting between them. This CDR3 is 15 amino acids long. The CDR3 DNA is TGTGCCATCAGAGCAGCCACAGGGTTGGAAGATACGCAGTATTTT. Translation: CAIRAATGLEDTQYF.

In nucleotides, the CDR3 is TGTGCCAGCAGTTACTCTCATAGCGGGAGTCGCGAGCAGTACTTC. Its protein product is CASSYSHSGSREQYF. The genes are TRBV6-5 and TRBJ2-7; 9 nucleotides agree with TRBD2. The junction had 6 bases not matched to a gene; V was cut back by 0 bases and J by 6 bases. Germline-derived CDR1 and CDR2 are MNHEY and SVGAGI. The CDR3 length is 15 residues.

J is TRBJ2-5 and V is TRBV2, with D tentatively TRBD2 (6 bases). The CDR3 loop spans 15 amino acids. Trimming removed 1 base at V and 2 bases at J, with 11 bases between. In germline, CDR1 is SNHLY, CDR2 FYNNEI. CDR3 region: CASSEGMGLQETQYF. CDR3 coding DNA: TGTGCCAGCAGTGAAGGAATGGGACTGCAAGAGACCCAGTACTTC.

The genes are TRBV5-1 and TRBJ2-3; 12 bases are a match to TRBD2. After removal of 0 bases from V and 1 base from J, the junction contained 3 bases not matched to a gene. In germline, CDR1 is SGHRS, CDR2 YFSETQ. The CDR3 length is 17 residues. Here the CDR3 reads CASSLVASGGGTDTQYF. The CDR3 DNA follows: TGCGCCAGCAGCTTGGTGGCTAGCGGGGGGGGCACAGATACGCAGTATTTT.

The genes are TRBV6-1 and TRBJ1-1; D is possibly TRBD1 (6 bases). The germline CDR1 and CDR2 sequences are MNHNS and SASEGT. There are 13 residues in the CDR3. The V end lost 6 bases, the J end lost 3 bases, and 11 bases lay between the germline ends. DNA for the CDR3: TGTGCCAGCAGGGGGGGGCCTCACACTGAAGCTTTCTTT. It yields the protein CASRGGPHTEAFF.

This clone was counted once. V usage is TRBV5-1 and J usage is TRBJ2-7, with TRBD1 identical over 7 bases. The CDR3 length is 16 residues. The trim removed 4 bases at V and 2 bases at J, leaving 12 bases unmatched. The V gene's germline CDR1 is SGHRS and CDR2 YFSETQ. CDR3 sequence: CASSPVGGQPTYEQYF. The DNA of the CDR3 is TGCGCCAGCAGCCCGGTAGGGGGACAGCCGACCTACGAGCAGTACTTC.

The chain couples TRBV2 to TRBJ1-6; TRBD1 agrees at 7 bases. V trimming: 7 bases; J trimming: 6 bases; junction bases outside the gene matches: 15. The CDR3 has 17 amino acids. Looked up from germline, CDR1 is SNHLY and CDR2 is FYNNEI. The CDR3 DNA reads as TGTGCCAGCACCGCACTTCCCGGGACAGCTACTAATTCACCCCTCCACTTT. It translates to CASTALPGTATNSPLHF.

The CDR3 DNA is TGTGCCAGCAGGGGGCAGGGGGCTCGAGCTTTCTTT. Its translation is CASRGQGARAFF. V gene TRBV6-4 combines with J gene TRBJ1-1; 8 bases align to TRBD1. Germline V lookup: CDR1 MRHNA, CDR2 SNTAGT. V was clipped by 6 bases and J by 10 bases; unmatched bases: 7. The CDR3 is made up of 12 amino acids.

A few counts support this clone. The CDR3 coding sequence is TGTGCCAGCAGCCAACCTAAAATGGAACTGTTTTTT. Translating it yields CASSQPKMELFF. The rearrangement uses TRBV7-6 and TRBJ1-4; D gene ambiguous. Deletions cut 5 bases from V and 12 bases from J, with 13 bases between. Germline V gene sequence: CDR1 SGHVS, CDR2 FNYEAQ. This CDR3 is 12 amino acids long.

The rearrangement uses TRBV30 and TRBJ2-5, with 8 bases that match TRBD2. The assigned J gene may be wrong: the sequence end matches TRBJ2-7 better. The V gene's germline CDR1 is GTSNPN and CDR2 SVGIG (reference sequence). CDR3 length: 12 residues. CDR3 sequence reads: CARGGSSYEQYF. CDR3 sequence (DNA): TGTGCCCGGGGGGGATCCTCCTACGAGCAGTACTTC.

V and J are TRBV4-3 and TRBJ1-2; TRBD1 matches 8 bases. The CDR3 spans 17 residues. After removal of 0 bases from V and 2 bases from J, the junction contained 8 bases not matched to a gene. Germline V gene data show CDR1 as LGHNA and CDR2 as YSLEER. Here the CDR3 reads CASSQEGPTGANYGYTF. The CDR3 coding sequence is TGCGCCAGCAGCCAAGAGGGTCCGACAGGGGCGAACTATGGCTACACCTTC.

The V call is TRBV5-6, the J call TRBJ1-1, with a possible D match to TRBD1 (6 bases). The V and J ends lost 4 bases and 2 bases respectively, with 12 bases between them. The CDR3 is 14 amino acids. Germline assignment: CDR1 SGHDT and CDR2 YYEEEE. Here the CDR3 reads CASSTPGQNTEAFF. The CDR3, as DNA: TGTGCCAGCAGCACACCGGGACAAAACACTGAAGCTTTCTTT.

The V and J genes are TRBV27 and TRBJ2-7, with 7 bases aligning to TRBD1. This CDR3 has 14 amino acids. CDR1 and CDR2 (germline): MNHEY, SMNVEV (reference sequence). After removal of 5 bases from V and 3 bases from J, the junction contained 7 bases not matched to a gene. The CDR3 here is CASSRQGFIYEQYF. In DNA, the CDR3 is TGTGCCAGCAGTCGACAGGGTTTTATCTACGAGCAGTACTTC.